Shown below are 19 T cell receptor beta chains from a single sample sequenced in a study of human T cells and chemical hapten exposure. TCRdb analysed the RACE reads with MiXCR anew, one entry per CDR3 protein. The table lists 35,000 or so distinct CDR3 sequences, 6% to 7% of them singletons. The sample's time point: patch test 1, 2 weeks after DPC sensitization. Treatment of the sample: therapeutic diphenylcyclopropenone sensitization with weekly scalp DPC. Total RNA extraction was carried out from unfractionated whole blood. The sample was whole blood, taken in connection with sensitization to the hapten diphenylcyclopropenone (DPC). Receptor source: a young woman with alopecia areata. Some clones in this sample may be carry-over from other donors' samples.

In this sample, this clonotype turned up many times. The chain recombines TRBV29-1 with TRBJ2-3, with 10 bases lining up with TRBD1. Germline CDR1 SQVTM, CDR2 ANQGSEA. The J segment lost 3 bases and the V segment lost 7 bases, leaving 4 bases of the junction unmatched. CDR3 size: 13 residues. The CDR3 DNA is TGCAGCGGTGGGACAGGGGTGACAGATACGCAGTATTTT. Its translation: CSGGTGVTDTQYF.

This clonotype was picked up many times. The chain carries TRBV27 and TRBJ2-2, with D possibly being TRBD1 or TRBD2 (6 bases each). Germline CDR1 is MNHEY and CDR2 is SMNVEV (reference sequence). The CDR3 is made up of 14 amino acids. V lost 11 bases, J lost 6 bases, and 19 bases lay in between. The CDR3, as DNA: TGTGCCGCCTCCAAGGGGGGTCGCGCCGGGGAGCTGTTTTTT. Its translation is CAASKGGRAGELFF.

This clonotype was recorded at least ten times. This sequence joins TRBV6-6 and TRBJ2-1; 7 bases fit TRBD1. This CDR3 is 14 amino acids long. V shed 5 bases, J shed 3 bases, and the junction held 4 bases outside the gene matches. Germline CDR1 reads MNHNY; CDR2 reads SVGAGI (reference sequence). The CDR3 protein is CASSTGDYYNEQFF. In DNA, the CDR3 is TGTGCCAGCAGTACAGGGGATTACTACAATGAGCAGTTCTTC.

This clonotype was found many times. J is TRBJ2-1 and V is TRBV30; D uncertain. The V gene's germline CDR1 is GTSNPN and CDR2 SVGIG (reference sequence). The CDR3 contains 11 residues. Trimming left V 6 bases short and J 4 bases short, with 7 bases between. CDR3: CACRPYNEQFF. In DNA, the CDR3 is TGTGCCTGCCGACCGTACAATGAGCAGTTCTTC.

This clonotype has only a few counts. The V gene is TRBV6-6, the J gene TRBJ1-5; TRBD1 agrees at 8 bases. The ends lost 7 bases at V and 4 bases at J; junction bases unmatched: 9. The CDR3 spans 15 residues. Per the germline V gene, CDR1 is MNHNY and CDR2 is SVGAGI (reference sequence). CDR3 sequence (DNA): TGTGCCAGCACCGCGGACAGGGTAGCAAATCAGCCCCAGCATTTT. It codes for CASTADRVANQPQHF.

This rearrangement joins TRBV7-8 to TRBJ1-4; D gene uncertain. Germline CDR1 reads SGHVS; CDR2 reads FQNEAQ. There are 16 residues in the CDR3. V shed 5 bases and J shed 0 bases, with 13 bases lying between them. The CDR3 nucleotides are TGTGCCAGCAGCCCCTCCGGAGAAACAACTAATGAAAAACTGTTTTTT. Protein sequence: CASSPSGETTNEKLFF.

This clonotype was seen repeatedly, ten times or more. This chain joins TRBV7-2 and TRBJ2-3; D unclear. V lost 3 bases and J lost 5, with 9 bases in between. Germline-derived CDR1 and CDR2 are SGHTA and FQGNSA. The CDR3 runs 13 residues. The CDR3 DNA follows: TGTGCCAGCAGCTTCCGACGTGAAGATACGCAGTATTTT. This translates into CASSFRREDTQYF.

This clonotype was seen many times. The chain recombines TRBV6-5 with TRBJ2-3; D not resolved. Trimming took 8 bases from V and 4 from J, leaving 7 bases between them. Germline V gene data show CDR1 as MNHEY and CDR2 as SVGAGI. The CDR3 is 11 amino acids. The CDR3 nucleotides read TGTGCCAGCGTCCAGGCAGATACGCAGTATTTT. Translation gives CASVQADTQYF.

The chain couples TRBV29-1 to TRBJ2-3, with 7 bases aligning to TRBD1. The CDR3 is 14 residues long. J lost 4 bases, V lost 2 bases, and 6 bases had no gene match. Germline-derived CDR1 and CDR2 are SQVTM and ANQGSEA. The CDR3 DNA reads TGCAGCGTTGAAAGGGGGCAGGGGGCAGATACGCAGTATTTT. Protein sequence: CSVERGQGADTQYF.

The rearrangement links TRBV20-1 to TRBJ2-7, with D uncertain. The CDR3 covers 14 residues. V lost 3 bases, J lost 7 bases, and 19 bases lay in between. Germline CDR1 DFQATT, CDR2 SNEGSKA (reference sequence). The CDR3, as DNA: TGCAGTGCTAGGACGGGCCCTTTTGATCGGGAGCAGTACTTC. This encodes CSARTGPFDREQYF.

This clonotype was seen many times. This sequence joins TRBV20-1 and TRBJ2-3, with 9 nucleotides matching TRBD2. This CDR3 comprises 17 residues. Germline CDR1 reads DFQATT; CDR2 reads SNEGSKA (reference sequence). The V segment lost 0 bases and the J segment 0 bases; nucleotides outside the gene matches: 7. The CDR3: CSARDGSGGTSTDTQYF. CDR3 sequence (DNA): TGCAGTGCTAGAGATGGGAGCGGGGGGACGAGCACAGATACGCAGTATTTT.

This clonotype was recorded many times. The V gene is TRBV2, the J gene TRBJ1-5; 8 nucleotides line up with TRBD1. Germline lookup yields CDR1 SNHLY and CDR2 FYNNEI. Losses at the gene ends were 6 bases for V and 7 bases for J; bases not matched to a gene: 11. This CDR3 has 15 residues. The CDR3 DNA follows: TGTGCCAGCAGCGAAAGACGACAGGGGTTCCAGCCCCAGCATTTT. Translation gives CASSERRQGFQPQHF.

The genes are TRBV29-1 and TRBJ2-7, with D possibly TRBD1 on 6 matching bases. The CDR3 has 11 residues. Trimming took off 4 bases at V and 5 bases at J, with 9 bases between the two ends. Germline values: CDR1 SQVTM, CDR2 ANQGSEA. In DNA form, the CDR3 reads TGCAGCGTTGGCCAGGGGAACGAGCAGTACTTC. Amino acid sequence: CSVGQGNEQYF.

The chain carries TRBV12-3 or TRBV12-4 and TRBJ2-1, with D unclear. This CDR3 is 12 amino acids long. Trimming removed 9 bases at V and 8 bases at J, with 14 bases between. In nucleotides, the CDR3 is TGTGCCAGTTCGACTCGTTTCGATGAGCAGTTCTTC. It specifies CASSTRFDEQFF.

The chain employs TRBV6-2 or TRBV6-3 and TRBJ2-7; maybe TRBD2 (6 bases). CDR1 and CDR2 from the germline V gene are MNHEY and SVGEGT. V was shortened by 8 bases and J by 2 bases, with 16 bases between the two germline ends. This CDR3 region has 14 residues. CDR3 region: CASQGLESTYEQYF. CDR3 coding DNA: TGTGCCAGCCAGGGACTGGAAAGCACCTACGAGCAGTACTTC.

This clonotype was detected many times. The chain is built from TRBV14 and TRBJ2-7, with D uncertain. Germline V gives CDR1 SGHDN, CDR2 FVKESK. The germline V and J ends were trimmed by 1 base and 3 bases, with 4 bases remaining between them. This CDR3 is 12 amino acids long. The CDR3 sequence is CASSQVIYEQYF. In DNA form, the CDR3 reads TGTGCCAGCAGCCAAGTGATCTACGAGCAGTACTTC.

This clonotype was observed at least ten times. In nucleotides, the CDR3 is TGTGCCAGCAGCCAAGATCTTCAAGCCGAGCAGTACTTC. Translated, it gives CASSQDLQAEQYF. The rearrangement joins TRBV14 to TRBJ2-7, with D unclear. The CDR3 runs to 13 residues. The ends were cut back, 0 bases at V and 6 bases at J, with 9 bases in the middle. Germline V gene sequence: CDR1 SGHDN, CDR2 FVKESK.

This clonotype was detected only a few times. V gene TRBV12-3 or TRBV12-4 combines with J gene TRBJ1-2, with D unresolved. Trimming stripped 5 bases from V and 0 bases from J, with 10 bases between. The CDR3 loop spans 14 amino acids. CDR3 region: CASSLRVSNYGYTF. The CDR3 DNA follows: TGTGCCAGCAGTCTCCGGGTCTCTAACTATGGCTACACCTTC.

In its sample, this clonotype was seen many times. The DNA for the CDR3 is TGCAGCGGTACGGGACAGTTGAACACTGAAGCTTTCTTT. Translation gives CSGTGQLNTEAFF. V gene TRBV29-1 combines with J gene TRBJ1-1; TRBD1 aligns across 7 bases. The ends lost 7 bases at V and 0 bases at J; junction bases unmatched: 5. Germline CDR1 reads SQVTM; CDR2 reads ANQGSEA. The CDR3 totals 13 residues.